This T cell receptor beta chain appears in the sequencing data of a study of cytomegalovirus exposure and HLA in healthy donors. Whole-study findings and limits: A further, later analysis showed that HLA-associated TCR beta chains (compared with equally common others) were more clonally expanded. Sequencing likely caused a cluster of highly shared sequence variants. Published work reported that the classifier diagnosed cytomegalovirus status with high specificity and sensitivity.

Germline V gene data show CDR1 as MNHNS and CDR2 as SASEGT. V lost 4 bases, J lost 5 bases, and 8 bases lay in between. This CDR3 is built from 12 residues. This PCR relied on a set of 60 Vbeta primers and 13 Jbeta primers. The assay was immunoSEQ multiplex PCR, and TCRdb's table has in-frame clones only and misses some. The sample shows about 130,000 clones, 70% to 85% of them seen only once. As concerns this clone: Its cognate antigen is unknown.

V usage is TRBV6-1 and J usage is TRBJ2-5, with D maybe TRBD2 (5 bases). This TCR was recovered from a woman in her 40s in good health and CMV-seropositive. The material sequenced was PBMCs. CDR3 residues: CASSARRETQYF. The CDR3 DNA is TGTGCCAGCAGTGCCAGGAGGGAGACCCAGTACTTC.